These 2 T cell receptor beta chains were sequenced from one sample in a study of shared clonotypes between healthy human individuals (dated by TCRdb to about 2020). Receptor libraries were prepared by the immunoSEQ multiplex PCR assay. Entries here come from immuneACCESS through TCRdb and include only in-frame sequences with V and J called. Some clones fail to appear in such tables; in the studies checked, an unresolved V gene covers under half of the shortfall, and the cause of the remainder is unknown. The sample table lists 2.5 million or so clones, over 85% of them with a count of one. About 0.13% of the sample rests with the top ten. Sample: naive CD4+ T cells sorted from blood. Per the publication, the cell subset or site label means: CD45RA+ positively selected. These receptors were taken from a young man in good health.

The genes are TRBV10-2 and TRBJ2-2, with 11 positions matching TRBD2. Germline CDR1 and CDR2: WSHSY and SAAADI. This CDR3 has 15 amino acids. J lost 5 bases, V lost 6 bases, and 5 bases had no gene match. CDR3 protein: CASRELAGVTGELFF. CDR3 nucleotides: TGCGCCAGCAGGGAACTAGCGGGAGTAACCGGGGAGCTGTTTTTT.

Remarks on this clone: Mismatch with germline at one junction end may stem from a read error. V gene TRBV7-7 combines with J gene TRBJ1-4; a possible D gene is TRBD1 (5 bases). The germline CDR1 and CDR2 sequences are SSHAT and FNYEAQ (reference sequence). The CDR3 totals 16 residues. For the CDR3, the DNA is TGTGCTAGCAGCCAAGGGACCGCGGCCCTTAATGAAAAACTGTTTTTT. This translates into CASSQGTAALNEKLFF.